This T cell receptor (beta chain) was recorded in a study of blood T cell repertoires in COVID-19. The germline V gene encodes CDR1 SGHVS and CDR2 FQNEAQ. With 4 bases clipped from V and 1 base from J, the junction kept 2 bases outside the gene matches. The CDR3 contains 15 residues. In the source study's methods: Reference gene primers were amplified, and this amplification served to estimate nucleated cell counts. Measured with immunoSEQ multiplex PCR; TCRdb has only the in-frame clones, and not every one. For V, J and clone size, that table is used; D and trimming come from the DNA. The table includes 200,000 to 250,000 clones, roughly 84% detected once.

The V gene is TRBV7-8, the J gene TRBJ2-7, with TRBD2 identical over 12 bases. The specimen was peripheral blood. The sequence came from a woman older than 75 with acute or convalescent COVID-19. Here the CDR3 DNA reads TGTGCCAGCAGCTCCACTAGCGGGGGGTCCTACGAGCAGTACTTC. Translating it yields CASSSTSGGSYEQYF.